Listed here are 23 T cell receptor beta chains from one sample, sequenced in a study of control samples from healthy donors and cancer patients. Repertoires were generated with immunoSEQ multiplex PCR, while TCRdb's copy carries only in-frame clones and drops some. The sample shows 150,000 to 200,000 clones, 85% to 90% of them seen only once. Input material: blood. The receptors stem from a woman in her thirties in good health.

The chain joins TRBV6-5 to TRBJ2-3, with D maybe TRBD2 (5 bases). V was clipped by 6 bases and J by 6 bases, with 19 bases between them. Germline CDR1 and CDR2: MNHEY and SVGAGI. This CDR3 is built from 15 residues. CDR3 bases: TGTGCCAGCAGGAGGGTAGAAAGTAGGTGGGATACGCAGTATTTT. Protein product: CASRRVESRWDTQYF.

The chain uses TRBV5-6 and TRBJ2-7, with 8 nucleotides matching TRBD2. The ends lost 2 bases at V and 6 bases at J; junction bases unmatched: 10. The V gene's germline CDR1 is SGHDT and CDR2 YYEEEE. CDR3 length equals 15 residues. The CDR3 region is CASSLETAGGLEQYV. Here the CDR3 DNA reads TGTGCCAGCAGCTTAGAGACGGCGGGGGGCCTCGAGCAGTACGTC.

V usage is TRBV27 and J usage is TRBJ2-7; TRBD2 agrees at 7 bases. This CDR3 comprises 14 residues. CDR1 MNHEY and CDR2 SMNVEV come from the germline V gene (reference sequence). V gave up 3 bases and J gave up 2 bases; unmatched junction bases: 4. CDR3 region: CASSFGGRTYEQYF. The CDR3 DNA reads TGTGCCAGCAGTTTCGGCGGGAGAACCTACGAGCAGTACTTC.

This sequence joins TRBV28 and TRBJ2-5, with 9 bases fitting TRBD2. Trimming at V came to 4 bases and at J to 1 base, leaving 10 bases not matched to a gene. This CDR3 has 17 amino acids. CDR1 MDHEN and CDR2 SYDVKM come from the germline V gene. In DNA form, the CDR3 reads TGTGCCAGCAGTTCCCACAAACTAGCGGGCCGCCAAGAGACCCAGTACTTC. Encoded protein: CASSSHKLAGRQETQYF.

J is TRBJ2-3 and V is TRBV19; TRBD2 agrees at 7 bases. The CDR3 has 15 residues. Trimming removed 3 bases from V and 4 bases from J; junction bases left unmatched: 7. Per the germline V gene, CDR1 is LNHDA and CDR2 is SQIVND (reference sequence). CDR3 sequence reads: CASSISSGRPDTQYF. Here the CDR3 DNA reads TGTGCCAGTAGTATCTCTAGCGGACGCCCAGATACGCAGTATTTT.

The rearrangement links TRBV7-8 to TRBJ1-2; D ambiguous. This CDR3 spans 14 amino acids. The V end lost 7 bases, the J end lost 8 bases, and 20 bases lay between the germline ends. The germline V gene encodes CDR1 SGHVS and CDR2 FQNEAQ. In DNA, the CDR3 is TGTGCCAGCACCGAAGTCGGGGTAGAGTTGGGCTACACCTTC. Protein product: CASTEVGVELGYTF.

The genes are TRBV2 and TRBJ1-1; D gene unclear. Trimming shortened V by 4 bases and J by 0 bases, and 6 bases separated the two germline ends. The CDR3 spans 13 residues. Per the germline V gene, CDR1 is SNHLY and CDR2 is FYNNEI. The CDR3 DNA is TGTGCCAGCAGTGTCGGGTTGAACACTGAAGCTTTCTTT. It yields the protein CASSVGLNTEAFF.

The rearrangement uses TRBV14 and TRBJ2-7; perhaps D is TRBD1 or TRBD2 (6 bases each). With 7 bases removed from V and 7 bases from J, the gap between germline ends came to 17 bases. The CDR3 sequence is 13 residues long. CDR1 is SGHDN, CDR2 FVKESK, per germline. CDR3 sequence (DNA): TGTGCCAGCACGGGGGACCAGAGGGGGGAGCAGTACTTC. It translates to CASTGDQRGEQYF.

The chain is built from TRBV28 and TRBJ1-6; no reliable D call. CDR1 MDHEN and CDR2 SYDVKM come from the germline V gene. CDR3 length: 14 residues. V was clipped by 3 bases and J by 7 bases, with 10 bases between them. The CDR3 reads CASSLSSGNSPLHF. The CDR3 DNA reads TGTGCCAGCAGTTTGTCGTCAGGCAATTCACCCCTCCACTTT.

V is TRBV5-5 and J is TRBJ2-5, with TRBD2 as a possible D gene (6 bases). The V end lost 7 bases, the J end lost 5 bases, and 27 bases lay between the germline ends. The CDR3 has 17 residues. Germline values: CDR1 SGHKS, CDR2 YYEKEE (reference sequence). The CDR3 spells CASVPPGRPMGGETQYF. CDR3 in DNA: TGTGCCAGCGTACCTCCGGGACGGCCGATGGGGGGTGAGACCCAGTACTTC.

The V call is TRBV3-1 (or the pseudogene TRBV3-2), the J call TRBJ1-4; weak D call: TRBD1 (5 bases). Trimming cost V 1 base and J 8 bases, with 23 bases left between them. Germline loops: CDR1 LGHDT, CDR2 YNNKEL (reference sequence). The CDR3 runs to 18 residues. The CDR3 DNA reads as TGTGCCAGCAGCCAAGGGCTCGGAACCAGGGCCCGAGGGGAAAAACTGTTTTTT. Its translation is CASSQGLGTRARGEKLFF.

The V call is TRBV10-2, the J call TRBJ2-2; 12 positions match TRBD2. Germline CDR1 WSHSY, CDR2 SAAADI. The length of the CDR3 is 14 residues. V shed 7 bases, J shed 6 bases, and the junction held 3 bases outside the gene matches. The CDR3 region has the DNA TGCGCCAGCAATCCTAGCGGGAGGGCCGGGGAGCTGTTTTTT. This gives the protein CASNPSGRAGELFF.

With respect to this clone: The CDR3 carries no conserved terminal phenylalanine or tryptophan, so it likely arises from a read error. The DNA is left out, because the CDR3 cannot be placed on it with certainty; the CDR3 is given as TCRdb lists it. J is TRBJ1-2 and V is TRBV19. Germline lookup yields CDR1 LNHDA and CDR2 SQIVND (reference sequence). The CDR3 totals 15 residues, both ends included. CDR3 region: CASSIEAPRAAAEDR.

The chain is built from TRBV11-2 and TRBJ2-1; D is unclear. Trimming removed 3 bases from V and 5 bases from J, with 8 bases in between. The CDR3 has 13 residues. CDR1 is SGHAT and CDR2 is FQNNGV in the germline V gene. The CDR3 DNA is TGTGCCAGCAGCTTTCAATTACACAATGAGCAGTTCTTC. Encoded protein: CASSFQLHNEQFF.

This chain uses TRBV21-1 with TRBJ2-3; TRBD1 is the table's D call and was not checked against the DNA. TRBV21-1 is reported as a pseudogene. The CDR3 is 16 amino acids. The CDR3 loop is CASSKVGDTDTDTQYF. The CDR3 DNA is TGTGCCAGCAGCAAAGTAGGGGATACGGACACAGATACGCAGTATTTT.

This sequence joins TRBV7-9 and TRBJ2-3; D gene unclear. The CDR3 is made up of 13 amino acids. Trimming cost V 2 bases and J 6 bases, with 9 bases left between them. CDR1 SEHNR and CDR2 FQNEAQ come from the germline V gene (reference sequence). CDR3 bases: TGTGCCAGCAGCTTAAACGTGGGGGATACGCAGTATTTT. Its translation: CASSLNVGDTQYF.

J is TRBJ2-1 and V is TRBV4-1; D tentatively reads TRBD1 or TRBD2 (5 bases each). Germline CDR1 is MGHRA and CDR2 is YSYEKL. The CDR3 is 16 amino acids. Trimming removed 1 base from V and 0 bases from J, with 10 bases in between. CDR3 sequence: CASSQGPGSSYNEQFF. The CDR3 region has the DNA TGCGCCAGCAGCCAAGGCCCAGGGAGCTCCTACAATGAGCAGTTCTTC.

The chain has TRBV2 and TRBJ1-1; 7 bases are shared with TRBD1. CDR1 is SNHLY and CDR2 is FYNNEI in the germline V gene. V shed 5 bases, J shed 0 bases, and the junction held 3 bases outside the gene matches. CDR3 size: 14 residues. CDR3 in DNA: TGTGCCAGCAGTCTACAGGGGATGAACACTGAAGCTTTCTTT. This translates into CASSLQGMNTEAFF.

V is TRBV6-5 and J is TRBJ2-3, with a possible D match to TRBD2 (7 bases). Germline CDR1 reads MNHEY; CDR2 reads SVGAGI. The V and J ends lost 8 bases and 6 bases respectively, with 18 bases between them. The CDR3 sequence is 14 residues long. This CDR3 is CASRLVRGADTQYF. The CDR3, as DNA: TGTGCCAGCCGCCTCGTCCGGGGGGCGGATACGCAGTATTTT.

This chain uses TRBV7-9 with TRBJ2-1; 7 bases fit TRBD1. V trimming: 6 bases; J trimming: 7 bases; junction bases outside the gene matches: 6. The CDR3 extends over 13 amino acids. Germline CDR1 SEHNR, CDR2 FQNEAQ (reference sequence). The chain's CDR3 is CASRQGMGNEQFF. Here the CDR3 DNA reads TGTGCCAGCAGACAGGGGATGGGAAATGAGCAGTTCTTC. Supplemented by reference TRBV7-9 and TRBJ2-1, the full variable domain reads DTGVSQNPRHKITKRGQNVTFRCDPISEHNRLYWYRQTLGQGPEFLTYFQNEAQLEKSRLLSDRFSAERPKGSFSTLEIQRTEQGDSAMYLCASRQGMGNEQFFGPGTRLTVL.

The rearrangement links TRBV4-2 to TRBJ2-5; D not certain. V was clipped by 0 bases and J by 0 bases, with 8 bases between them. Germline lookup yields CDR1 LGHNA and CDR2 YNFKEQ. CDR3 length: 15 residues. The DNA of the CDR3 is TGTGCCAGCAGCCAAGATTGGAGTTACCAAGAGACCCAGTACTTC. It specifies CASSQDWSYQETQYF.

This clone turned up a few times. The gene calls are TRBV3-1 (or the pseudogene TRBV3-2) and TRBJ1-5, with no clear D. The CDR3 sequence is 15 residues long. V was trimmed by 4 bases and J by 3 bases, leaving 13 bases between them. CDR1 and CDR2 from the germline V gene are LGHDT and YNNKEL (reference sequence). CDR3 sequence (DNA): TGTGCCAGCAGCCCTTCTGTCCTACTCAATCAGCCCCAGCATTTT. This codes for CASSPSVLLNQPQHF.

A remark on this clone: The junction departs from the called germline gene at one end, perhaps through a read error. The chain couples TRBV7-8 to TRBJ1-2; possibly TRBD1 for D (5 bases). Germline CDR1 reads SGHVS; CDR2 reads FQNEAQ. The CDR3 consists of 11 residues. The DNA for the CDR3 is TGTGCCAGCTACGACCCAGGGCAGCAGGCCTTC. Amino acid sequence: CASYDPGQQAF.